The 22 T cell receptor beta chains in this list originate from one sample, sequenced in a study of blood T cell repertoires in COVID-19. TCRdb's table, derived via immunoSEQ multiplex PCR, lists solely in-frame clones and lacks some. The table has about 220,000 clones, 80% to 85% seen once. Sequences were obtained from peripheral blood. The receptors derive from a woman in her fifties or sixties with acute or convalescent COVID-19.

This chain connects TRBV30 to TRBJ1-5, with TRBD1 matching 9 bases. The CDR3 spans 18 residues. Trimming removed 4 bases from V and 3 bases from J; junction bases left unmatched: 16. Germline CDR1 and CDR2: GTSNPN and SVGIG (reference sequence). Written as DNA, the CDR3 is TGTGCCTGGACCCCCTCACAGGGGGCAGGGCGGAACAATCAGCCCCAGCATTTT. It translates to CAWTPSQGAGRNNQPQHF.

J is TRBJ1-1 and V is TRBV4-2; no firm D call. V lost 2 bases and J lost 0, with 4 bases in between. The CDR3 covers 13 residues. From germline, CDR1 is LGHNA and CDR2 YNFKEQ. The CDR3 spells CASSQRVNTEAFF. The CDR3 DNA reads TGTGCCAGCAGCCAACGGGTGAACACTGAAGCTTTCTTT.

This clone has only one observation. The chain couples TRBV7-9 to TRBJ1-3, with 8 nucleotides matching TRBD1. J gave up 0 bases and V 4 bases, and 2 bases lay outside the gene matches. The CDR3 runs 15 residues. Germline V gene data show CDR1 as SEHNR and CDR2 as FQNEAQ (reference sequence). CDR3 amino acids: CASSSGQDSGNTIYF. The CDR3 DNA reads TGTGCCAGCAGCTCGGGACAGGACTCTGGAAACACCATATATTTT.

The V gene is TRBV4-3, the J gene TRBJ2-5; the D gene is possibly TRBD2 (6 bases). Trimming cost V 0 bases and J 1 base, with 18 bases left between them. The CDR3 contains 18 residues. Germline CDR1 is LGHNA and CDR2 is YSLEER. CDR3 loop: CASSQDFLRSGIQETQYF. The CDR3 coding sequence is TGCGCCAGCAGCCAAGATTTTTTACGTAGCGGAATCCAAGAGACCCAGTACTTC.

The chain is built from TRBV5-1 and TRBJ1-3; a possible D gene is TRBD1 (5 bases). Trimming removed 0 bases from V and 0 bases from J, with 19 bases in between. CDR1 and CDR2 from the germline V gene are SGHRS and YFSETQ. The CDR3 runs 19 residues. The CDR3 loop reads CASSLAPKFTGNSGNTIYF. The CDR3 bases are TGCGCCAGCAGCTTGGCTCCTAAATTTACAGGAAACTCTGGAAACACCATATATTTT.

This clone showed up just once. The chain has TRBV5-1 and TRBJ1-2; 11 bases fit TRBD1. Germline CDR1 is SGHRS and CDR2 is YFSETQ. With 7 bases clipped from V and 3 bases from J, the junction kept 2 bases outside the gene matches. The CDR3 sequence is 13 residues long. The CDR3 is CASGQGADYGYTF. The DNA for the CDR3 is TGCGCCAGCGGACAGGGGGCAGACTATGGCTACACCTTC.

This clone was observed a single time. This chain joins TRBV3-1 (or the pseudogene TRBV3-2) and TRBJ1-1; the D is unclear. V lost 1 base to trimming and J lost 1 base, with 7 bases between them. There are 14 residues in the CDR3. CDR1 and CDR2 from the germline V gene are LGHDT and YNNKEL (reference sequence). CDR3 in amino acids: CASSQGYSNTEAFF. CDR3 DNA: TGTGCCAGCAGCCAAGGTTATTCGAACACTGAAGCTTTCTTT.

The chain combines TRBV6-5 with TRBJ1-5, with D possibly matching TRBD1 (5 bases). There are 14 residues in the CDR3. Germline CDR1 and CDR2: MNHEY and SVGAGI. Trimming stripped 8 bases from V and 5 bases from J, with 16 bases between. CDR3 nucleotide sequence: TGTGCCAGCCGGAGGTTGGGGGACTATCAGCCCCAGCATTTT. Its protein is CASRRLGDYQPQHF.

The rearrangement joins TRBV6-1 to TRBJ2-7, with 11 bases matching TRBD1. After removal of 4 bases from V and 4 bases from J, the junction contained 9 bases not matched to a gene. The CDR3 sequence is 16 residues long. Germline CDR1 reads MNHNS; CDR2 reads SASEGT. CDR3 amino acids: CASSGTSGTGGYEQYF. The CDR3, as DNA: TGTGCCAGCAGTGGGACTTCCGGGACAGGGGGATACGAGCAGTACTTC.

This chain links TRBV5-1 with TRBJ2-2; TRBD1 agrees at 10 bases. The CDR3 runs 16 residues. Trimming took 4 bases from V and 4 from J; bases not matched to a gene: 7. CDR1 is SGHRS and CDR2 is YFSETQ in the germline V gene. The CDR3 sequence is CASSIGQGEFTGELFF. In DNA form, the CDR3 reads TGCGCCAGCAGCATCGGACAGGGGGAGTTCACCGGGGAGCTGTTTTTT.

The chain combines TRBV20-1 with TRBJ2-5; no firm D call. CDR1 DFQATT and CDR2 SNEGSKA come from the germline V gene (reference sequence). V shed 2 bases and J shed 1 base, with 2 bases lying between them. The length of the CDR3 is 11 residues. The chain's CDR3 is CSARRQETQYF. The CDR3 coding sequence is TGCAGTGCTAGACGCCAAGAGACCCAGTACTTC.

This clone was seen only a few times. The V call is TRBV6-6, the J call TRBJ2-7; the match to TRBD2 covers 7 bases. CDR1 and CDR2 from the germline V gene are MNHNY and SVGAGI (reference sequence). This CDR3 spans 13 amino acids. Trimming cost V 7 bases and J 4 bases; bases outside gene matches: 7. CDR3 in DNA: TGTGCCAGCAACAACGGGGAGGGATACGAGCAGTACTTC. Residues: CASNNGEGYEQYF.

The chain employs TRBV6-6 and TRBJ1-1; 8 bases are shared with TRBD1. With V trimmed by 5 bases and J by 2 bases, 7 bases remained unmatched. The length of the CDR3 is 15 residues. CDR1 and CDR2 (germline): MNHNY, SVGAGI (reference sequence). CDR3 DNA: TGTGCCAGCAGTGACAGGGGATCTACCAACACTGAAGCTTTCTTT. Protein: CASSDRGSTNTEAFF.

The rearrangement uses TRBV7-8 and TRBJ2-4, with D perhaps matching TRBD2 (5 bases). Germline lookup yields CDR1 SGHVS and CDR2 FQNEAQ. The CDR3 has 15 residues. The V end lost 2 bases, the J end lost 0 bases, and 8 bases lay between the germline ends. The CDR3 DNA reads TGTGCCAGCAGCTTATCAGGACTAGCCAAAAACATTCAGTACTTC. This gives the protein CASSLSGLAKNIQYF.

This rearrangement joins TRBV5-8 to TRBJ2-5, with D possibly TRBD2 on 6 matching bases. V was pared by 2 bases and J by 2 bases, with 19 bases between. The CDR3 is 17 amino acids. Germline CDR1 reads SGHTS; CDR2 reads YDEGEE. CDR3 protein: CASSFPHFGGGQETQYF. The CDR3 DNA reads as TGTGCCAGCAGCTTTCCCCACTTCGGGGGTGGACAAGAGACCCAGTACTTC.

This clone was seen just once. This sequence joins TRBV4-2 and TRBJ1-2, with no clear D. The CDR3 is 15 residues long. Per the germline V gene, CDR1 is LGHNA and CDR2 is YNFKEQ. The V gene lost 1 base and the J gene lost 2 bases, with 11 bases spanning the gap. CDR3 region: CASSQVWQENYGYTF. The CDR3 DNA sequence: TGTGCCAGCAGCCAAGTCTGGCAGGAAAACTATGGCTACACCTTC.

This clone was counted a few times. The chain combines TRBV5-1 with TRBJ1-2; D might be TRBD1 (5 bases). V lost 2 bases, J lost 4 bases, and 9 bases lay in between. The CDR3 consists of 13 residues. CDR1 and CDR2 (germline): SGHRS, YFSETQ. The CDR3, as DNA: TGCGCCAGCAGCTTTGACAGCTCCTATGGCTACACCTTC. Amino acids: CASSFDSSYGYTF.

V and J are TRBV27 and TRBJ1-5, with 8 bases that match TRBD1. Germline CDR1 MNHEY, CDR2 SMNVEV (reference sequence). This CDR3 has 15 residues. J gave up 6 bases and V 5 bases, and 9 bases lay outside the gene matches. The CDR3 nucleotides are TGTGCCAGCAGTCCGGACAGGGCGGGGGTTCAGCCCCAGCATTTT. Its protein product is CASSPDRAGVQPQHF.

V usage is TRBV5-4 and J usage is TRBJ2-6; 8 bases line up with TRBD2. CDR1 is SGHNT and CDR2 is YYREEE in the germline V gene (reference sequence). The CDR3 has 15 residues. J lost 1 base, V lost 4 bases, and 1 base had no gene match. CDR3 in DNA: TGTGCCAGCAGCCCGGGGGGGTCTGGGGCCAACGTCCTGACTTTC. As protein: CASSPGGSGANVLTF.

The J gene is TRBJ2-7, the V gene TRBV4-3, with 7 bases matching TRBD1. Germline loops: CDR1 LGHNA, CDR2 YSLEER. The CDR3 extends over 15 amino acids. The ends lost 0 bases at V and 2 bases at J; junction bases unmatched: 4. CDR3 sequence: CASSQDWGQTYEQYF. CDR3 sequence (DNA): TGCGCCAGCAGCCAAGATTGGGGACAGACCTACGAGCAGTACTTC.

This CDR3 reads CASSSSGGENTGELFF. In DNA form, the CDR3 reads TGCGCCAGCAGCTCCTCTGGCGGGGAAAACACCGGGGAGCTGTTTTTT. V gene TRBV5-1 combines with J gene TRBJ2-2, with TRBD2 as a possible D gene (6 bases). The CDR3 runs to 16 residues. CDR1 is SGHRS, CDR2 YFSETQ, per germline. V dropped 3 bases and J dropped 2 bases, with 14 bases sitting between them.

The V and J genes are TRBV7-2 and TRBJ2-7; TRBD2 matches at 11 bases. The CDR3 consists of 15 residues. Germline lookup yields CDR1 SGHTA and CDR2 FQGNSA. V was pared by 4 bases and J by 6 bases, with 8 bases of the junction left unmatched. CDR3 loop: CASSSTSGVWGEQYF. CDR3 nucleotides: TGTGCCAGCAGCTCGACTAGCGGGGTTTGGGGCGAGCAGTACTTC.